The TCR beta chain described here comes from a study of T cells in Graves' hyperthyroidism and ophthalmopathy. Germline CDR1 reads SQVTM; CDR2 reads ANQGSEA. With 8 bases clipped from V and 3 bases from J, the junction kept 6 bases outside the gene matches. The CDR3 sequence is 12 residues long. Researchers took RNA transcripts and amplified the TCR beta CDR3 regions from them. HTBI primers were the set used in a first-round RT-PCR of the TCR CDR3. TCRdb analysed the multiplex PCR reads with MiXCR anew, one entry per CDR3 protein. The table has hundreds of thousands of distinct CDR3 sequences, just under 45% seen once.

This sequence joins TRBV29-1 and TRBJ1-1, with TRBD1 identical over 7 bases. Material for sequencing was peripheral blood or thyroid tissue (not recorded which). This receptor was taken from an adult man with Graves' disease, either hyperthyroidism or ophthalmopathy (not recorded which). CDR3 nucleotides: TGCAGCAGAACAGACAGGGACACTGAAGCTTTCTTT. Protein product: CSRTDRDTEAFF.